The 22 T cell receptor beta chains presented below share a single source sample, sequenced in a study of T cell repertoires in cytomegalovirus infection. These receptors lack a known antigen. TCRdb reprocessed the reads with MiXCR, giving one entry per CDR3 protein. The sample carries about 310,000 distinct CDR3 sequences, around 25% recorded once. This specimen was cultured PBMCs, taken from culture after CMV antigen stimulation. The receptors derive from a human donor in good health (CMV status not recorded). Some clones in this sample may be carry-over from other donors' samples.

Many counts were recorded for this clonotype. The chain uses TRBV7-8 and TRBJ1-5; a possible D gene is TRBD1 (5 bases). CDR1 and CDR2 (germline): SGHVS, FQNEAQ. The CDR3 consists of 16 residues. V lost 1 base, J lost 3 bases, and 13 bases lay in between. CDR3: CASSLGAGPLNQPQHF. CDR3 nucleotides: TGTGCCAGCAGCTTAGGGGCAGGGCCCCTCAATCAGCCCCAGCATTTT.

The table lists this clonotype with a few counts. The chain joins TRBV7-2 to TRBJ1-1; no clear D gene. The CDR3 runs 13 residues. CDR1 SGHTA and CDR2 FQGNSA come from the germline V gene. The V gene lost 4 bases and the J gene lost 5 bases, with 11 bases spanning the gap. CDR3 in DNA: TGTGCCAGCAGCTCCCGAGGGAGGACTGAAGCTTTCTTT. Its translation is CASSSRGRTEAFF.

Only a few counts were recorded for this clonotype. The chain employs TRBV6-2 or TRBV6-3 and TRBJ1-1; maybe TRBD1 (5 bases). Trimming removed 7 bases from V and 6 bases from J, with 15 bases in between. The CDR3 covers 13 residues. Germline assignment: CDR1 MNHEY and CDR2 SVGEGT. The CDR3 DNA sequence: TGTGCCAGCACCCCGACTGGGGCCGCTGAAGCTTTCTTT. This sequence encodes CASTPTGAAEAFF.

This clonotype was found many times. The chain recombines TRBV7-2 with TRBJ2-1; D is perhaps TRBD1 (6 bases). There are 16 residues in the CDR3. V was clipped by 1 base and J by 0 bases, with 10 bases between them. Germline assignment: CDR1 SGHTA and CDR2 FQGNSA. CDR3 sequence: CASSLGGPSSYNEQFF. The CDR3 nucleotides read TGTGCCAGCAGCTTAGGGGGGCCCAGCTCCTACAATGAGCAGTTCTTC. Drawing the rest from reference TRBV7-2 and TRBJ2-1, the complete variable domain is GAGVSQSPSNKVTEKGKDVELRCDPISGHTALYWYRQSLGQGLEFLIYFQGNSAPDKSGLPSDRFSAERTGGSVSTLTIQRTQQEDSAVYLCASSLGGPSSYNEQFFGPGTRLTVL.

This clonotype has at least ten counts. V and J are TRBV7-2 and TRBJ1-1; tentative D call: TRBD1 (5 bases). The V and J ends lost 4 bases and 5 bases respectively, with 14 bases between them. Germline assignment: CDR1 SGHTA and CDR2 FQGNSA. CDR3 length equals 14 residues. DNA of the CDR3: TGTGCCAGCAGCTCCGCCCGGACAATAACTGAAGCTTTCTTT. Its translation is CASSSARTITEAFF.

This clonotype occurred many times. The rearrangement joins TRBV7-2 to TRBJ1-5; D is undetermined. Germline-derived CDR1 and CDR2 are SGHTA and FQGNSA. V was trimmed by 4 bases and J by 3 bases, leaving 7 bases between them. CDR3 length equals 13 residues. CDR3 DNA sequence: TGTGCCAGCAGCTCTCGGACCAATCAGCCCCAGCATTTT. Protein: CASSSRTNQPQHF.

The chain is built from TRBV19 and TRBJ2-5; 7 bases map to TRBD1. CDR1 and CDR2 from the germline V gene are LNHDA and SQIVND (reference sequence). The CDR3 runs 15 residues. Trimming took 6 bases from V and 2 from J; bases not matched to a gene: 9. The CDR3 here is CASSLQWTGQETQYF. CDR3 DNA sequence: TGTGCCAGTAGCCTACAATGGACAGGACAAGAGACCCAGTACTTC.

This CDR3 reads CASSLGQTSYEQYF. CDR3 nucleotide sequence: TGTGCCAGCAGCCTCGGACAGACCTCCTACGAGCAGTACTTC. The chain carries TRBV7-2 and TRBJ2-7; possibly TRBD1 for D (6 bases). Germline CDR1 and CDR2: SGHTA and FQGNSA. V lost 5 bases and J lost 0, with 11 bases in between. The CDR3 contains 14 residues.

In its sample, this clonotype was seen a few times. The chain recombines TRBV20-1 with TRBJ1-2; TRBD1 might be the D (5 bases). The CDR3 has 13 residues. Looked up from germline, CDR1 is DFQATT and CDR2 is SNEGSKA (reference sequence). V shed 5 bases and J shed 0 bases, with 10 bases lying between them. The CDR3 bases are TGCAGTGCTGGAACAGGCCCTAACTATGGCTACACCTTC. Its translation is CSAGTGPNYGYTF.

The sample holds a few counts of this clonotype. The chain joins TRBV24-1 to TRBJ2-5; D assignment may be TRBD1 or TRBD2 (6 bases each). The CDR3 runs 16 residues. V was pared by 5 bases and J by 2 bases, with 17 bases between. The germline V gene encodes CDR1 KGHDR and CDR2 SFDVKD. The CDR3 coding sequence is TGTGCCACCAGTGGGGGGGCTGGAGGCGGACAAGAGACCCAGTACTTC. This gives the protein CATSGGAGGGQETQYF.

CDR3 bases: TGTGCCAGCAGTCCGGCCGCCACTAGTTATTCCTACAATGAGCAGTTCTTC. Translated, it gives CASSPAATSYSYNEQFF. The chain links TRBV6-1 to TRBJ2-1; a weak D match, TRBD2 (5 bases). The germline V gene has CDR1 MNHNS and CDR2 SASEGT. This CDR3 comprises 17 residues. V was shortened by 5 bases and J by 1 base, with 18 bases between the two germline ends.

The V and J genes are TRBV5-1 and TRBJ1-1; TRBD1 might be the D (5 bases). The V and J ends lost 4 bases and 3 bases respectively, with 13 bases between them. Germline loops: CDR1 SGHRS, CDR2 YFSETQ. This CDR3 has 14 residues. The CDR3 is CASSERGADTEAFF. CDR3 sequence (DNA): TGCGCCAGCAGCGAACGAGGGGCGGACACTGAAGCTTTCTTT.

This clonotype has at least ten counts. The CDR3 DNA is TGTGCCAGCAGCTTAGTGGCTAGCGGGAGCGCATTTAGCACAGATACGCAGTATTTT. Residues: CASSLVASGSAFSTDTQYF. V and J are TRBV7-2 and TRBJ2-3; TRBD2 agrees at 10 bases. V shed 1 base and J 0 bases; nucleotides not matched to a gene: 10. CDR1 and CDR2 (germline): SGHTA, FQGNSA. This CDR3 has 19 residues. The full variable domain, rest sourced from reference TRBV7-2 and TRBJ2-3, is GAGVSQSPSNKVTEKGKDVELRCDPISGHTALYWYRQSLGQGLEFLIYFQGNSAPDKSGLPSDRFSAERTGGSVSTLTIQRTQQEDSAVYLCASSLVASGSAFSTDTQYFGPGTRLTVL.

This clonotype was observed many times. The V call is TRBV7-2, the J call TRBJ2-7, with 8 bases identical to TRBD1. Germline CDR1 is SGHTA and CDR2 is FQGNSA. The V gene end was trimmed by 5 bases and the J gene end by 3 bases; junction bases not matched to a gene: 12. This CDR3 is 16 amino acids long. CDR3 residues: CASSESGQANLYEQYF. The DNA of the CDR3 is TGTGCCAGCAGCGAATCGGGACAGGCAAATCTCTACGAGCAGTACTTC.

The V and J genes are TRBV11-2 and TRBJ2-2, with 10 bases aligning to TRBD2. CDR1 SGHAT and CDR2 FQNNGV come from the germline V gene. V gave up 6 bases and J gave up 5 bases; unmatched junction bases: 6. The CDR3 has 15 residues. The CDR3 DNA reads TGTGCCAGCAGTCGCAAGCGGGAGGGGACCGGGGAGCTGTTTTTT. Translated: CASSRKREGTGELFF.

The gene calls are TRBV19 and TRBJ2-2, with D possibly called TRBD1 or TRBD2 (5 bases each). The CDR3 extends over 15 amino acids. CDR1 LNHDA and CDR2 SQIVND come from the germline V gene (reference sequence). V gave up 10 bases and J gave up 6 bases, with 21 bases separating them. The CDR3: CATLAEVLGAGELFF. CDR3 in DNA: TGTGCCACCTTGGCGGAGGTCCTGGGGGCCGGGGAGCTGTTTTTT.

This clonotype was counted ten times or more. The chain uses TRBV6-1 and TRBJ1-2; D is perhaps TRBD1 (6 bases). Trimming shortened V by 4 bases and J by 5 bases, and 14 bases separated the two germline ends. Germline lookup yields CDR1 MNHNS and CDR2 SASEGT. The CDR3 is 14 amino acids. The chain's CDR3 is CASSVPGGGYGYTF. CDR3 DNA sequence: TGTGCCAGCAGTGTCCCCGGGGGCGGGTATGGCTACACCTTC.

This clonotype was picked up a small number of times. The rearrangement links TRBV19 to TRBJ1-4; D is unresolved. V lost 1 base, J lost 6 bases, and 12 bases lay in between. This CDR3 spans 15 amino acids. Germline CDR1 reads LNHDA; CDR2 reads SQIVND (reference sequence). CDR3 sequence (DNA): TGTGCCAGTAGTATAGGACGGCTTAACTATGAAAAACTGTTTTTT. Protein sequence: CASSIGRLNYEKLFF.

The chain couples TRBV19 to TRBJ2-5; tentatively, D is TRBD1 (6 bases). The ends were cut back, 5 bases at V and 1 base at J, with 11 bases in the middle. The CDR3 covers 14 residues. The germline CDR1 and CDR2 sequences are LNHDA and SQIVND (reference sequence). The CDR3 spells CASSRTASQETQYF. DNA for the CDR3: TGTGCCAGTAGTCGGACAGCCTCCCAAGAGACCCAGTACTTC. Full variable domain (missing parts from reference TRBV19 and TRBJ2-5): DGGITQSPKYLFRKEGQNVTLSCEQNLNHDAMYWYRQDPGQGLRLIYYSQIVNDFQKGDIAEGYSVSREKKESFPLTVTSAQKNPTAFYLCASSRTASQETQYFGPGTRLLVL.

This clonotype was observed a handful of times. The V call is TRBV7-9, the J call TRBJ2-7; TRBD1 or TRBD2 may be the D gene (5 bases each). The CDR3 is 14 residues long. CDR1 and CDR2 (germline): SEHNR, FQNEAQ (reference sequence). V dropped 3 bases and J dropped 3 bases, with 12 bases sitting between them. The DNA of the CDR3 is TGTGCCAGCAGCTTCGAGGGGAGCTACTACGAGCAGTACTTC. Residues: CASSFEGSYYEQYF.

This clonotype was observed at least ten times. DNA of the CDR3: TGTGCCAGCAGCTTAGCGCCACCAGATACGCAGTATTTT. It codes for CASSLAPPDTQYF. The chain couples TRBV7-2 to TRBJ2-3; D gene ambiguous. The length of the CDR3 is 13 residues. The germline V gene encodes CDR1 SGHTA and CDR2 FQGNSA. V lost 0 bases, J lost 4 bases, and 5 bases lay in between.

This clonotype was seen many times. The chain uses TRBV7-2 and TRBJ2-3; 10 bases line up with TRBD2. Unmatched junction bases numbered 17, after V lost 5 bases and J lost 6 bases. From germline, CDR1 is SGHTA and CDR2 FQGNSA. The CDR3 totals 18 residues. CDR3 in amino acids: CASSLRSSGRLPPDTQYF. CDR3 sequence (DNA): TGTGCCAGCAGCCTCCGGAGTAGCGGGAGGTTGCCCCCTGATACGCAGTATTTT.